The rows below give T cell receptor beta chains drawn from one sample of a study of CD8+ T cells in alopecia areata. Clones were sequenced by immunoSEQ multiplex PCR, and TCRdb holds only the in-frame ones, with some missing. The sample consists of about 99,000 clones, around 84% of them appearing once. This material consisted of CD8+ T cells sorted from blood, taken around week 31, from a patient treated with tofacitinib. Receptors originate from a human donor with alopecia areata. Both conserved end residues are part of each CDR3. Fields, in order: V gene, clone size, J gene, D gene, CDR3 protein, CDR3 DNA. The D gene is left open where the match is weak. Only some rows state a clone size, as once, few, many or a class for expanded clones.

>TRBV7-9|.|TRBJ1-2|.
CASSSQRKGNLVGYTF
TGTGCCAGCAGCTCCCAAAGGAAGGGGAACCTCGTTGGCTACACCTTC
>TRBV27|few|TRBJ2-1|TRBD2
CASSLGAGGHEQFF
TGTGCCAGCAGTTTAGGAGCGGGGGGCCACGAGCAGTTCTTC
>TRBV15|.|TRBJ2-7|.
CATSRDGRTYEQYF
TGTGCCACCAGCAGAGACGGACGGACATACGAGCAGTACTTC
>TRBV5-1|.|TRBJ1-2|.
CASSTDSYGYTF
TGCGCCAGCAGCACGGACAGCTATGGCTACACCTTC
>TRBV27|.|TRBJ2-7|TRBD2
CASKTGGLAGREQYF
TGTGCCAGCAAAACCGGGGGACTAGCGGGGCGCGAGCAGTACTTC
>TRBV27|.|TRBJ2-7|.
CASSLRGRYRYEQYF
TGTGCCAGCAGTTTACGAGGCCGCTATAGGTACGAGCAGTACTTC
>TRBV19|.|TRBJ2-7|.
CASSGGHYEQYF
TGTGCCAGTAGTGGGGGACACTACGAGCAGTACTTC
>TRBV5-4|.|TRBJ2-4|.
CASSLEQNIQYF
TGTGCCAGCAGCTTGGAGCAAAACATTCAGTACTTC
>TRBV5-5|.|TRBJ2-2|.
CASSLAWTENTGELFF
TGTGCCAGCAGCTTGGCCTGGACAGAGAACACCGGGGAGCTGTTTTTT
>TRBV7-6|once|TRBJ2-7|TRBD1
CASSLADRSSYEQYF
TGTGCCAGCAGCTTAGCGGACAGGAGCTCCTACGAGCAGTACTTC
>TRBV9|.|TRBJ1-2|.
CASSVRGYGYTF
TGTGCCAGCAGCGTAAGGGGCTATGGCTACACCTTC
>TRBV9|.|TRBJ1-5|.
CASSVGARADQPQHF
TGTGCCAGCAGCGTAGGCGCCAGGGCCGATCAGCCCCAGCATTTT
>TRBV15|.|TRBJ2-2|.
CATSRGGDTGELFF
TGTGCCACCAGCAGAGGAGGAGACACCGGGGAGCTGTTTTTT